These 8 T cell receptor beta chains were all obtained from the same sample, sequenced in a study of PD-1 blockade in classical Hodgkin lymphoma. Sequencing was performed with immunoSEQ multiplex PCR; in TCRdb, only in-frame clones are kept and a portion is missing. The data contain 41,000 or so clones, roughly 70% of them singletons. Every patient had relapsed following autologous stem cell transplantation, and cohorts differed in brentuximab vedotin exposure. The sequencing used peripheral blood mononuclear cells (PBMCs), collected at baseline. The receptors stem from a human donor with classical Hodgkin lymphoma.

The J gene is TRBJ2-2, the V gene TRBV11-3; D uncertain. Germline CDR1 is SGHNT and CDR2 is YENEEA. The CDR3 consists of 14 residues. V lost 0 bases and J 5 bases, leaving 7 bases between the germline ends. In DNA form, the CDR3 reads TGTGCCAGCAGCTTAGATGGGGAAACCGGGGAGCTGTTTTTT. This gives the protein CASSLDGETGELFF.

The chain couples TRBV7-2 to TRBJ1-2; the D gene is possibly TRBD1 (6 bases). The CDR3 totals 12 residues. Trimming cost V 3 bases and J 7 bases, with 9 bases left between them. Germline assignment: CDR1 SGHTA and CDR2 FQGNSA. The CDR3 region is CASSFQGSGYTF. The CDR3 DNA sequence: TGTGCCAGCAGCTTTCAGGGGTCTGGCTACACCTTC.

This clone has only a few counts. The chain employs TRBV6-6 and TRBJ1-2, with TRBD1 matching 12 bases. The CDR3 has 15 amino acids. The germline gives CDR1 MNHNY, CDR2 SVGAGI (reference sequence). V was clipped by 5 bases and J by 4 bases; unmatched bases: 5. Written as DNA, the CDR3 is TGTGCCAGCAGTACGGGACAGGGGGCCCCCTATGGCTACACCTTC. Translated: CASSTGQGAPYGYTF.

V gene TRBV29-1 combines with J gene TRBJ1-1, with D hard to call. V dropped 5 bases and J dropped 1 base, with 8 bases sitting between them. Per the germline V gene, CDR1 is SQVTM and CDR2 is ANQGSEA. The CDR3 spans 12 residues. CDR3 amino acids: CSVLHRNTEAFF. CDR3 nucleotides: TGCAGCGTTCTACACCGGAACACTGAAGCTTTCTTT. The whole variable domain, remainder taken from reference TRBV29-1 and TRBJ1-1, is SAVISQKPSRDICQRGTSLTIQCQVDSQVTMMFWYRQQPGQSLTLIATANQGSEATYESGFVIDKFPISRPNLTFSTLTVSNMSPEDSSIYLCSVLHRNTEAFFGQGTRLTVV.

The rearrangement links TRBV25-1 to TRBJ1-6, with TRBD1 as a possible D gene (5 bases). The ends were cut back, 1 base at V and 8 bases at J, with 15 bases in the middle. This CDR3 spans 16 amino acids. The germline CDR1 and CDR2 sequences are MGHDK and SYGVNS. CDR3 in DNA: TGTGCCAGCAGTGAATTAGGTCGTCTCAGGGATTCACCCCTCCACTTT. Translated, it gives CASSELGRLRDSPLHF. Full variable domain (rest looked up from reference TRBV25-1 and TRBJ1-6): EADIYQTPRYLVIGTGKKITLECSQTMGHDKMYWYQQDPGMELHLIHYSYGVNSTEKGDLSSESTVSRIRTEHFPLTLESARPSHTSQYLCASSELGRLRDSPLHFGNGTRLTVT.

This chain uses TRBV6-6 with TRBJ1-1, with D unclear. The ends were cut back, 0 bases at V and 7 bases at J, with 9 bases in the middle. CDR1 and CDR2 from the germline V gene are MNHNY and SVGAGI (reference sequence). The CDR3 loop spans 13 amino acids. CDR3 in amino acids: CASSYSRASEAFF. CDR3 DNA sequence: TGTGCCAGCAGTTACTCGAGGGCGAGTGAAGCTTTCTTT.

The chain is built from TRBV6-1 and TRBJ1-3; a weak D match, TRBD1 (5 bases). The CDR3 extends over 15 amino acids. The germline V and J ends were trimmed by 6 bases and 0 bases, with 12 bases remaining between them. In germline, CDR1 is MNHNS, CDR2 SASEGT. This CDR3 reads CASRPQGNSGNTIYF. Here the CDR3 DNA reads TGTGCCAGCAGGCCTCAGGGTAACTCTGGAAACACCATATATTTT.

Notes on this clone: This sample also contains other DNA sequences that code for the same CDR3. This sequence joins TRBV6-5 and TRBJ1-2, with D perhaps matching TRBD1 (5 bases). Trimming left V 2 bases short and J 8 bases short, with 9 bases between. This CDR3 spans 12 amino acids. Germline assignment: CDR1 MNHEY and CDR2 SVGAGI. DNA for the CDR3: TGTGCCAGCAGTTACGGGGGTCAGGGCTACACCTTC. Translating it yields CASSYGGQGYTF.